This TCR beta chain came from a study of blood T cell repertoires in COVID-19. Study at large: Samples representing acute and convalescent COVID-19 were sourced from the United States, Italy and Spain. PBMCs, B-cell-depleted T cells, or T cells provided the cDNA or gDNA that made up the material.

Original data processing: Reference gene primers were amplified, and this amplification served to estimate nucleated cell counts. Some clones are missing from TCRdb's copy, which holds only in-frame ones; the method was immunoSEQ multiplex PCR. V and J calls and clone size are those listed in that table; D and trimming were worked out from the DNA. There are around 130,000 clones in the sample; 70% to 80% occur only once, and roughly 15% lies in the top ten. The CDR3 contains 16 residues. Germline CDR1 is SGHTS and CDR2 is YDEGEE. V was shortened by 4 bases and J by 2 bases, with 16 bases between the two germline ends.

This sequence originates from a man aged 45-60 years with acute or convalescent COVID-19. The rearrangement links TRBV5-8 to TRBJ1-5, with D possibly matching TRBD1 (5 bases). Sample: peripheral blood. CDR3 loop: CASSARDFSGNQPQHF. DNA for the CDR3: TGTGCCAGCAGCGCCAGGGATTTCTCAGGCAATCAGCCCCAGCATTTT.